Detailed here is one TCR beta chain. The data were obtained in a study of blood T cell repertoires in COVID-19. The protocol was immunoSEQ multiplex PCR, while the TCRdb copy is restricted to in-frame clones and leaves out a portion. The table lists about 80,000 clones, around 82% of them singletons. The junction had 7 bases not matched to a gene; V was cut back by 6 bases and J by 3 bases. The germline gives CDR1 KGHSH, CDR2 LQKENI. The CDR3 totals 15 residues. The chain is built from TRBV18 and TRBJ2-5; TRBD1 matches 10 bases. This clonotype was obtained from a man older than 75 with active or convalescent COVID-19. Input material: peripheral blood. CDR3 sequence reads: CASSPGTGVKETQYF. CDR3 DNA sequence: TGTGCCAGCTCCCCCGGGACAGGGGTAAAAGAGACCCAGTACTTC.